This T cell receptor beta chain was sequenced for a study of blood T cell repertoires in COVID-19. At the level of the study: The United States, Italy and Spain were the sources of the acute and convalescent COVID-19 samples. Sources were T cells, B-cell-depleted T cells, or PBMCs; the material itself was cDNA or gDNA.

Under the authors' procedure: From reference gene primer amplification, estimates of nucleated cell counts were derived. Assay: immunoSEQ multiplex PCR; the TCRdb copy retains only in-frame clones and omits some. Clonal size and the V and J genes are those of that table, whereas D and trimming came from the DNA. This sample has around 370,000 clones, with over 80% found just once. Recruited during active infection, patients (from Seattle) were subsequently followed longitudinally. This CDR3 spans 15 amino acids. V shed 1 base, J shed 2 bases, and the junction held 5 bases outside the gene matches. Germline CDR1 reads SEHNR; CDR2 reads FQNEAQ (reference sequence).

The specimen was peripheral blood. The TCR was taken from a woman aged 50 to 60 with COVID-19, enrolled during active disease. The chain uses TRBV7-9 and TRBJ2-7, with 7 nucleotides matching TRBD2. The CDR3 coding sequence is TGTGCCAGCAGCTTAGATCGAGCGGGAACCTACGAGCAGTACTTC. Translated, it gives CASSLDRAGTYEQYF.